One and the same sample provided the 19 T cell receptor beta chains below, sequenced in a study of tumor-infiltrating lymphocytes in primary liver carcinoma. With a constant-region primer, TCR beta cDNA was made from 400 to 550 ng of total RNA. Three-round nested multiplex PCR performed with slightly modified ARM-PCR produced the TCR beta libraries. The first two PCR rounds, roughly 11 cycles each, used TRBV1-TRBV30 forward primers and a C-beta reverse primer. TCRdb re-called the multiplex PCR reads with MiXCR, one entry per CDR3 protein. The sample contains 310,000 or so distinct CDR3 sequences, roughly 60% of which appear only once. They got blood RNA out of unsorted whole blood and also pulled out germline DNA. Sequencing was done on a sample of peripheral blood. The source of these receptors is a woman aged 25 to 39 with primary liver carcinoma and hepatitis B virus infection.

The CDR3 sequence: CASMELDRGSTEAFF. The CDR3 region has the DNA TGTGCCAGCATGGAGCTCGACAGGGGGTCCACTGAAGCTTTCTTT. The chain is built from TRBV2 and TRBJ1-1, with 9 bases aligning to TRBD1. The CDR3 loop spans 15 amino acids. The germline CDR1 and CDR2 sequences are SNHLY and FYNNEI. V lost 7 bases to trimming and J lost 4 bases; unmatched junction nucleotides: 10.

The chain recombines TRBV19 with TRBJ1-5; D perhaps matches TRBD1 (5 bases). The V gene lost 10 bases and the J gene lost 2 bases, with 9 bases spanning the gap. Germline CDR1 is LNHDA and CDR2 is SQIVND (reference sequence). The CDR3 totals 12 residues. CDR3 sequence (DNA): TGTGCCACCCGGGACCGCAATCAGCCCCAGCATTTT. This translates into CATRDRNQPQHF. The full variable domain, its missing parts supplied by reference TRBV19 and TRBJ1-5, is DGGITQSPKYLFRKEGQNVTLSCEQNLNHDAMYWYRQDPGQGLRLIYYSQIVNDFQKGDIAEGYSVSREKKESFPLTVTSAQKNPTAFYLCATRDRNQPQHFGDGTRLSIL.

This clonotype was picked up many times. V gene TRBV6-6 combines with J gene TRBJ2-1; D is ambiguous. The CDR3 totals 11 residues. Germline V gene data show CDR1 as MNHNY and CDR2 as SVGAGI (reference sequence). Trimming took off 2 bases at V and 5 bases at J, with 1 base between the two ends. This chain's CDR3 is CASSYNNEQFF. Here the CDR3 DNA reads TGTGCCAGCAGTTACAACAATGAGCAGTTCTTC.

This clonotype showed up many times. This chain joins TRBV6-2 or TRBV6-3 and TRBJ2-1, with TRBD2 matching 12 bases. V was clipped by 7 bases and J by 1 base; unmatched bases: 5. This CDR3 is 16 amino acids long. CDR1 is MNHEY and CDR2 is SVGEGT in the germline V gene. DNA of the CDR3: TGTGCCAGCAATCCACTAGCGGGAGGTTCCTACAATGAGCAGTTCTTC. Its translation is CASNPLAGGSYNEQFF.

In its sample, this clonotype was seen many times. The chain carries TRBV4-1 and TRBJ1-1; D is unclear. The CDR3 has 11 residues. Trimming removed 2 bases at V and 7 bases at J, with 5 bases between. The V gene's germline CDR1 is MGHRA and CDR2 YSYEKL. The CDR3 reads CASSQSDEAFF. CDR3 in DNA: TGCGCCAGCAGCCAATCCGATGAAGCTTTCTTT.

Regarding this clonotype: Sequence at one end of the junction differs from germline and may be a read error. CDR3 sequence (DNA): TGTGCCAGCAGCCAGCATACCGCCTCTATGGGGCCCCGGCATTTT. This encodes CASSQHTASMGPRHF. V usage is TRBV6-7 and J usage is TRBJ1-5, with D perhaps TRBD1 (5 bases). TRBV6-7 is treated as an ORF (open reading frame) with a function not yet certain. The CDR3 extends over 15 amino acids.

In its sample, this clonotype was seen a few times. The CDR3 protein is CSVEGGLGAGVLGGNEQFF. The CDR3, as DNA: TGCAGCGTTGAAGGGGGCTTAGGGGCGGGTGTGCTCGGCGGCAATGAGCAGTTCTTC. The chain couples TRBV29-1 to TRBJ2-1; D tentatively reads TRBD1 or TRBD2 (5 bases each). Germline values: CDR1 SQVTM, CDR2 ANQGSEA. The CDR3 totals 19 residues. The V and J ends lost 1 base and 6 bases respectively, with 28 bases between them.

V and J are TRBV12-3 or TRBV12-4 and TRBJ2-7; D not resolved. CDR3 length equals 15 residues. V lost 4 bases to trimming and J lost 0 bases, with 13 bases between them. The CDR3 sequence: CASSSGRSLSYEQYF. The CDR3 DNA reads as TGTGCCAGCAGTTCAGGACGATCCCTCTCCTACGAGCAGTACTTC.

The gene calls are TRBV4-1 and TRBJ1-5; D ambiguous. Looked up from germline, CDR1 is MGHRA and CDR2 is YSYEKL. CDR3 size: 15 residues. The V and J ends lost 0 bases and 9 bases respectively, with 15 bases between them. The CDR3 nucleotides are TGCGCCAGCAGCCAAGACCCTCGCAGAACCATGCCCCAGCATTTT. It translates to CASSQDPRRTMPQHF.

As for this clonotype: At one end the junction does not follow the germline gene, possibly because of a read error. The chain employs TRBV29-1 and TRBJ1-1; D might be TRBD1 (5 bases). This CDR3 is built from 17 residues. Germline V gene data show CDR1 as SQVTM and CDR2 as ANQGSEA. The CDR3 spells CSVEGRTYPSRNTEAFF. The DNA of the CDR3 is TGCAGCGTTGAAGGCCGGACATACCCGAGTCGGAACACTGAAGCTTTCTTC.

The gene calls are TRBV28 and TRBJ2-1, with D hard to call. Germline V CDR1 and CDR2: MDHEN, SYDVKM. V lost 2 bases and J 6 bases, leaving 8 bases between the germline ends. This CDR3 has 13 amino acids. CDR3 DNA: TGTGCCAGCAGTTTAATCGGTTCCAATGAGCAGTTCTTC. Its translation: CASSLIGSNEQFF.

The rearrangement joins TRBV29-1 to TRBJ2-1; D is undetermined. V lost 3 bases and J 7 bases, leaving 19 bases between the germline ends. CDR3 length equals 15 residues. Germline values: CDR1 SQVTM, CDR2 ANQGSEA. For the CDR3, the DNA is TGCAGCGTTGAGATTTTTTCTGGGTGGAAGAATGAGCAGTTCTTC. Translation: CSVEIFSGWKNEQFF.

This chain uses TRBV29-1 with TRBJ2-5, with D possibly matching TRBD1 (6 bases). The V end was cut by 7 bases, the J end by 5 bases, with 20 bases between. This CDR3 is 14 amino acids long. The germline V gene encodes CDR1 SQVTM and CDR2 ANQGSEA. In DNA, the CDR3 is TGCAGCGCCCGTGGGGGCGTGATTCGGGAGACCCAGTACTTC. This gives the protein CSARGGVIRETQYF.

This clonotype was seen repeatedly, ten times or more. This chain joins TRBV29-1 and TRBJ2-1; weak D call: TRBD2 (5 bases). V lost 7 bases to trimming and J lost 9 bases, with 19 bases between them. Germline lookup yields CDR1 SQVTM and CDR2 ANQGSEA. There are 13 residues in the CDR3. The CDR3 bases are TGCAGCGGAGCGAAGTCCGAGGGCGGTGAGCAGTTCTTC. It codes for CSGAKSEGGEQFF.

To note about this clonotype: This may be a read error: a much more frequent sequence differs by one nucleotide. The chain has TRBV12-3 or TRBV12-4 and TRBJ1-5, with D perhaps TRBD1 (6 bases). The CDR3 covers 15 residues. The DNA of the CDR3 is TGTGCCAGCACCCCGCCAGGGGACCTTTATCAGCTCCAGCATTTT. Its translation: CASTPPGDLYQLQHF.

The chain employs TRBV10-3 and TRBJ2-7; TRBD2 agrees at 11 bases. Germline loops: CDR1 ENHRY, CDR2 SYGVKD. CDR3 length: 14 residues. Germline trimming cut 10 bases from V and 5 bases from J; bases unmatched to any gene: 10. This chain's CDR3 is CATMSVAGGNEQYF. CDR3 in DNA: TGTGCCACCATGTCCGTAGCGGGAGGGAACGAGCAGTACTTC.

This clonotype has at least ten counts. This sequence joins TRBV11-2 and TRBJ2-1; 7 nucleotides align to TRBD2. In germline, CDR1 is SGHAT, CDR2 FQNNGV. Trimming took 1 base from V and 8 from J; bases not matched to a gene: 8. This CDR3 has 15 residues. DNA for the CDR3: TGTGCCAGCAGCTTAGGCGGGAGACAGAGTGATGAGCAGTTCTTC. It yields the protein CASSLGGRQSDEQFF.

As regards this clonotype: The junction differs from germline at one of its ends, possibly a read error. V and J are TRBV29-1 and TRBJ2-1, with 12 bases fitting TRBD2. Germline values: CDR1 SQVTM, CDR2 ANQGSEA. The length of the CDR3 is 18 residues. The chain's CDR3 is CSVEVPGLAGRAINEQSF. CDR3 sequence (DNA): TGCAGCGTTGAAGTCCCGGGACTAGCGGGTAGGGCCATCAATGAGCAGTCCTTC.

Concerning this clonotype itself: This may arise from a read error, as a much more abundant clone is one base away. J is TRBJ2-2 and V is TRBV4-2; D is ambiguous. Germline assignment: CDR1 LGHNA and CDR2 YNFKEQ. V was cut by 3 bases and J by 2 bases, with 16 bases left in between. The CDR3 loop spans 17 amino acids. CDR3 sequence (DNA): TGTGCCAGCAGCCATCGAAGGTCGGATGATAACACCGGGGAGCTGTTTTTT. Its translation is CASSHRRSDDNTGELFF.